This is a list of T cell receptor beta chains from one sample in a study of neoadjuvant anti-PD-1 for oral cavity cancer. Data came from immunoSEQ multiplex PCR; TCRdb stores just in-frame clones and leaves some out. The table records roughly 7,000 clones, less than 80% of them present only once. This material consisted of PBMCs, taken before nivolumab (anti-PD-1) treatment. These receptors all come from a person aged 40-85 years with oral cavity squamous cell carcinoma. CDR3s include the opening cysteine and the closing phenylalanine or tryptophan. Each record gives: D gene, V gene, J gene, clone size, CDR3 protein, CDR3 DNA. A D gene is named only where the DNA matches it firmly. Only part of the rows carry a size: once, few, many, or a class if the clone is expanded.

D: -
V: TRBV9
J: TRBJ2-5
size: -
CDR3: CASSVGLAPETQYF
DNA: TGTGCCAGCAGCGTAGGCTTAGCGCCGGAGACCCAGTACTTC

D: -
V: TRBV6-1
J: TRBJ1-2
size: -
CDR3: CASIPDESNYGYTF
DNA: TGTGCCAGCATCCCGGACGAGAGCAACTATGGCTACACCTTC

D: -
V: TRBV15
J: TRBJ1-5
size: once
CDR3: CATSRDGVGANQPQHF
DNA: TGTGCCACCAGCAGAGATGGGGTTGGGGCGAATCAGCCCCAGCATTTT

D: TRBD2
V: TRBV7-2
J: TRBJ2-2
size: -
CDR3: CASSSGGTGELFF
DNA: TGTGCCAGCAGCTCCGGGGGGACCGGGGAGCTGTTTTTT

D: TRBD1
V: TRBV15
J: TRBJ2-3
size: few
CDR3: CATSSPPGQGTDTQYF
DNA: TGTGCCACCAGCTCCCCCCCGGGACAGGGCACAGATACGCAGTATTTT

D: TRBD1
V: TRBV19
J: TRBJ1-2
size: -
CDR3: CASTIPGQGLKLGGYTF
DNA: TGTGCCAGTACCATCCCGGGACAGGGCCTTAAGTTGGGTGGCTACACCTTC

D: -
V: TRBV19
J: TRBJ1-5
size: -
CDR3: CASSIPRYSNQPQHF
DNA: TGTGCCAGTAGTATCCCCCGGTATAGCAATCAGCCCCAGCATTTT

D: -
V: TRBV27
J: TRBJ2-3
size: -
CDR3: CASSRPPDTQYF
DNA: TGTGCCAGCAGTCGGCCCCCAGATACGCAGTATTTT

D: -
V: TRBV4-1
J: TRBJ1-6
size: -
CDR3: CASSQERGLNSPLHF
DNA: TGCGCCAGCAGCCAAGAAAGGGGTCTTAATTCACCCCTCCACTTT

D: -
V: TRBV15
J: TRBJ2-6
size: -
CDR3: CATSRDRLTGANVLTF
DNA: TGTGCCACCAGCAGAGATCGGCTGACTGGGGCCAACGTCCTGACTTTC

D: TRBD1
V: TRBV11-2
J: TRBJ2-7
size: once
CDR3: CASSFQVPWDRSYEQYF
DNA: TGTGCCAGCAGCTTCCAGGTACCTTGGGACAGGTCCTACGAGCAGTACTTC

D: TRBD2
V: TRBV10-3
J: TRBJ2-3
size: -
CDR3: CAISVTIAGGHKDTQYF
DNA: TGTGCCATCAGCGTTACCATAGCGGGGGGGCATAAAGATACGCAGTATTTT

D: -
V: TRBV5-1
J: TRBJ2-2
size: -
CDR3: CASRAPGTGELFF
DNA: TGCGCCAGCCGGGCCCCGGGCACCGGGGAGCTGTTTTTT

D: -
V: TRBV14
J: TRBJ2-3
size: once
CDR3: CASRDTTGADTQYF
DNA: TGTGCCAGCAGGGACACAACGGGAGCAGATACGCAGTATTTT

D: -
V: TRBV6-6
J: TRBJ2-7
size: -
CDR3: CASTSGQGGRYEQYF
DNA: TGTGCCAGCACTTCGGGTCAAGGGGGTCGGTACGAGCAGTACTTC

D: TRBD2
V: TRBV5-1
J: TRBJ2-2
size: -
CDR3: CASSLTSGGLIPGELFF
DNA: TGCGCCAGCAGCTTGACTAGCGGGGGCCTAATTCCCGGGGAGCTGTTTTTT

D: -
V: TRBV14
J: TRBJ1-2
size: few
CDR3: CASSQGSVWGRTRTF
DNA: TGTGCCAGCAGCCAAGGCTCGGTCTGGGGACGGACTAGGACCTTC

D: -
V: TRBV5-4
J: TRBJ1-6
size: few
CDR3: CASSPGAGYNSPLHF
DNA: TGTGCCAGCAGCCCGGGTGCAGGTTATAATTCACCCCTCCACTTT

D: -
V: TRBV2
J: TRBJ2-3
size: -
CDR3: CASGGWVVTDTQYF
DNA: TGTGCCAGTGGGGGGTGGGTGGTCACAGATACGCAGTATTTT

D: -
V: TRBV4-1
J: TRBJ1-2
size: -
CDR3: CASSLGSFGYTF
DNA: TGCGCCAGCAGCCTGGGTAGCTTTGGCTACACCTTC

D: -
V: TRBV28
J: TRBJ2-1
size: -
CDR3: CASSSMTRLNEQFF
DNA: TGTGCCAGCAGTTCGATGACCCGCCTCAATGAGCAGTTCTTC

D: TRBD2
V: TRBV6-5
J: TRBJ2-7
size: -
CDR3: CASAPGGGVNEQYF
DNA: TGTGCCAGCGCTCCGGGAGGGGGGGTCAACGAGCAGTACTTC

D: -
V: TRBV30
J: TRBJ1-1
size: few
CDR3: CAWTGQYTEAFF
DNA: TGTGCCTGGACAGGGCAGTACACTGAAGCTTTCTTT

D: TRBD1
V: TRBV7-9
J: TRBJ1-2
size: -
CDR3: CASTWTGATTNYGYTF
DNA: TGTGCCAGCACTTGGACAGGGGCCACGACTAACTATGGCTACACCTTC

D: -
V: TRBV4-3
J: TRBJ1-2
size: -
CDR3: CASSQAPTGYYGYTF
DNA: TGCGCCAGCAGCCAGGCCCCTACAGGCTACTATGGCTACACCTTC

D: -
V: TRBV28
J: TRBJ2-4
size: -
CDR3: CASSNLQGKGIQYF
DNA: TGTGCCAGCAGTAATCTTCAGGGGAAAGGCATTCAGTACTTC

D: -
V: TRBV19
J: TRBJ1-4
size: -
CDR3: CASNPTGSNEKLFF
DNA: TGTGCCAGTAACCCAACAGGCTCTAATGAAAAACTGTTTTTT

D: -
V: TRBV12-5
J: TRBJ2-7
size: few
CDR3: CASGQDTAYEQYF
DNA: TGTGCTAGTGGTCAAGACACAGCCTACGAGCAGTACTTC

D: TRBD1
V: TRBV5-1
J: TRBJ2-7
size: -
CDR3: CASSLGTGGGYEQYF
DNA: TGCGCCAGCAGCTTGGGAACAGGGGGCGGCTACGAGCAGTACTTC

D: -
V: TRBV5-4
J: TRBJ2-5
size: -
CDR3: CASSLAGTQETQYF
DNA: TGTGCCAGCAGCTTGGCGGGGACACAAGAGACCCAGTACTTC

D: TRBD1
V: TRBV6-4
J: TRBJ2-3
size: large
CDR3: CASSDGQGADTQYF
DNA: TGTGCCAGCAGTGACGGACAGGGGGCGGATACGCAGTATTTT

D: TRBD2
V: TRBV20-1
J: TRBJ2-5
size: once
CDR3: CSANQRREAHF
DNA: TGCAGTGCTAACCAGCGACGGGAGGCCCACTTC

D: -
V: TRBV4-3
J: TRBJ1-2
size: once
CDR3: CASSQDRRQLYGYTF
DNA: TGCGCCAGCAGCCAAGATCGGCGACAGCTTTATGGCTACACCTTC